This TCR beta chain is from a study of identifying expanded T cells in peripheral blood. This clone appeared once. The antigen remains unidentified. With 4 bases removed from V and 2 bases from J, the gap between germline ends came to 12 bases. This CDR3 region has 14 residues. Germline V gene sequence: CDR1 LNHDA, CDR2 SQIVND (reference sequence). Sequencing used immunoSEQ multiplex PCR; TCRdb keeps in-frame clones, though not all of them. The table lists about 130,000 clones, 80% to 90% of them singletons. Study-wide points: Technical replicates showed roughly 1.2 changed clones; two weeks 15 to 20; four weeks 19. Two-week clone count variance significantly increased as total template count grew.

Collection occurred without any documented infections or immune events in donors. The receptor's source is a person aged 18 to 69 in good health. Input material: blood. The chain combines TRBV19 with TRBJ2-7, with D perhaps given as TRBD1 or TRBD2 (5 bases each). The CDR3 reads CASSRGPTTYEQYF. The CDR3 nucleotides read TGTGCCAGTAGTAGGGGACCGACTACCTACGAGCAGTACTTC.